This T cell receptor beta chain was captured in a study of molecular identifiers for immune sequencing clone quantification. TCR libraries were built in bulk with a published protocol and specific TCR primers. From the PCR reads, TCRdb called clonotypes with MiXCR, one entry per CDR3 protein. The sample has hundreds of thousands of distinct CDR3 sequences, 25% seen once. Regarding this clonotype: The target antigen is unknown. Compared with germline, one end of the junction differs, possibly owing to a read error.

Study-wide points: Among some 910,000 naive cells, as was reported, spiked Jurkat TCR RNA from one cell was detectable. Identical barcode-sharing TCR molecules could lead to underestimated sizes for highly expanded clones.

CDR3 length: 14 amino acids. This receptor was obtained from a human donor in good health. Some libraries in this study had Jurkat cell RNA spiked in. The chain uses TRBV12-3 or TRBV12-4 and TRBJ1-3, with D hard to call. Sequences were obtained from naive CD8+ T cells from blood, with Jurkat cell RNA spiked in. Subset here: FACS-sorted CD8+CD4-CCR7+CD45RA+ naive T cells. DNA of the CDR3: TGTGCCAGCAGTCCTAGGCTTTGGGGAAGCACCATATATTTT. This sequence encodes CASSPRLWGSTIYF.